This TCR beta chain originates from a study of CD8 T cells in ankylosing spondylitis. TCRdb itself ran the 5' RACE reads through MiXCR, one entry per CDR3 protein. The table records around 130,000 distinct CDR3 sequences, around 13% of them present only once. CDR3 length equals 14 residues. Germline V gene lookup returns CDR1 GTSNPN and CDR2 SVGIG (reference sequence). The germline V and J ends were trimmed by 3 bases and 2 bases, with 13 bases remaining between them. This clonotype has just a few counts. The chain links TRBV30 to TRBJ2-5; no firm D call. Sequences were obtained from blood, either unsorted or a sorted T cell fraction (not recorded which). The source is a female donor with ankylosing spondylitis or in good health (not recorded which). Here the CDR3 DNA reads TGTGCCTGGAGGGAACTCAGACTGCAAGAGACCCAGTACTTC. Translating it yields CAWRELRLQETQYF.